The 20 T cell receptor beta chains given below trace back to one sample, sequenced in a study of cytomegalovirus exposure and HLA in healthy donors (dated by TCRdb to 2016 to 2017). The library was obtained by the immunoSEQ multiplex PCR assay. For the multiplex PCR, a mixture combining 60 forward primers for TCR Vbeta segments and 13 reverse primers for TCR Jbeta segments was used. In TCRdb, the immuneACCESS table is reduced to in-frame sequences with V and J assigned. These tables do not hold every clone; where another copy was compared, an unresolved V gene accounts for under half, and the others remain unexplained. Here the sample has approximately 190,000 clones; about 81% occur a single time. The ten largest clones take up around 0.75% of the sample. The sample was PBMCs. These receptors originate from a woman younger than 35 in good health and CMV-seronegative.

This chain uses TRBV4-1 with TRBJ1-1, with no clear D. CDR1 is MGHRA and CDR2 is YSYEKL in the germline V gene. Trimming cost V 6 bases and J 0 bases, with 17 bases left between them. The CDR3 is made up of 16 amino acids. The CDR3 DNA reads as TGCGCCAGCAGTTTAGAAGTCACAGCCATGAACACTGAAGCTTTCTTT. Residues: CASSLEVTAMNTEAFF.

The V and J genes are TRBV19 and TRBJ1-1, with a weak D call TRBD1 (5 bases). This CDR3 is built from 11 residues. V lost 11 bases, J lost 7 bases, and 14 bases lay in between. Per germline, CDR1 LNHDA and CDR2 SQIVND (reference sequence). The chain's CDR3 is CACVGGVEAFF. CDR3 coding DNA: TGTGCCTGCGTCGGGGGGGTTGAAGCTTTCTTT.

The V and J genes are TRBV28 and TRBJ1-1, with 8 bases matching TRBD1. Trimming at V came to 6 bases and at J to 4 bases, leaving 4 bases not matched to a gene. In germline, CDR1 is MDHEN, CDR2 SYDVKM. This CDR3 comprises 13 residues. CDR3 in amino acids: CASRTQGGTEAFF. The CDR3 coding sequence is TGTGCCAGCAGGACACAGGGGGGCACTGAAGCTTTCTTT.

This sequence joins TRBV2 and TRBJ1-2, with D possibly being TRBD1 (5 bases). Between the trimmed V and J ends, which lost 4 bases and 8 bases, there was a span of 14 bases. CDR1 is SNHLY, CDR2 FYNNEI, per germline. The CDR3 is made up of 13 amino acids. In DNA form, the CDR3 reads TGTGCCAGCAGTGCAGGGTGGAGAGGCGGCTACACCTTC. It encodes CASSAGWRGGYTF. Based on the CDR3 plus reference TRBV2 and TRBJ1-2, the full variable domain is EPEVTQTPSHQVTQMGQEVILRCVPISNHLYFYWYRQILGQKVEFLVSFYNNEISEKSEIFDDQFSVERPDGSNFTLKIRSTKLEDSAMYFCASSAGWRGGYTFGSGTRLTVV.

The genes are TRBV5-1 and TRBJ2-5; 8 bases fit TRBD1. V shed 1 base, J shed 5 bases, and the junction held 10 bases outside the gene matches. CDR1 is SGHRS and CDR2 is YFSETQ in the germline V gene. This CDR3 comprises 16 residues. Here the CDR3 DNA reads TGCGCCAGCAGCTTGACCGGACAGGGTGGTTACGAGACCCAGTACTTC. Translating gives CASSLTGQGGYETQYF.

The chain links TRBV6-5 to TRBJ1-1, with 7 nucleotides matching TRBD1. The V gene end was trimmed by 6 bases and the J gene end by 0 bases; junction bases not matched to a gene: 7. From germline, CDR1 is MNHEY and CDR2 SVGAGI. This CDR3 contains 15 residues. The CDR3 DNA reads TGTGCCAGCAGCCCCAGGGGGAAAATGAACACTGAAGCTTTCTTT. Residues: CASSPRGKMNTEAFF.

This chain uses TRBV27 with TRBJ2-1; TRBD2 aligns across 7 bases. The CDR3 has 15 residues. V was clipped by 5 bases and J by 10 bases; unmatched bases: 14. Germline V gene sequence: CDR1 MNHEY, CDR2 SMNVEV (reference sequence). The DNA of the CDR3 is TGTGCCAGCAGTCCCCGACTAGCTGGACTTCGGGAGCAGTTCTTC. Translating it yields CASSPRLAGLREQFF.

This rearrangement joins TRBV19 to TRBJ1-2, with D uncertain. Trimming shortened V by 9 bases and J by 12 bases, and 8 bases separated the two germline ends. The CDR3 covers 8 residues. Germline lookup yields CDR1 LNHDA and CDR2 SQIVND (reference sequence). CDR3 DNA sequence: TGTGCCAGCGAAAGAGACACCTTC. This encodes CASERDTF.

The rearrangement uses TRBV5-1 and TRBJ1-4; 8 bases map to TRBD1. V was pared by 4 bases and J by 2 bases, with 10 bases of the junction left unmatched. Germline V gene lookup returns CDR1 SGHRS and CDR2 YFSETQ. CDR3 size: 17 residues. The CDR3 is CASSKAGTGGTNEKLFF. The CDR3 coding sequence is TGCGCCAGCAGCAAGGCCGGGACAGGTGGGACTAATGAAAAACTGTTTTTT.

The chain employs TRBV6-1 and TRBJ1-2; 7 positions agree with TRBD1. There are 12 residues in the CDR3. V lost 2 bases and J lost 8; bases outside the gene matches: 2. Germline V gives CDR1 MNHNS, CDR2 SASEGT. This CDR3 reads CASSERGPGYTF. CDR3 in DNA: TGTGCCAGCAGTGAAAGGGGGCCCGGCTACACCTTC.

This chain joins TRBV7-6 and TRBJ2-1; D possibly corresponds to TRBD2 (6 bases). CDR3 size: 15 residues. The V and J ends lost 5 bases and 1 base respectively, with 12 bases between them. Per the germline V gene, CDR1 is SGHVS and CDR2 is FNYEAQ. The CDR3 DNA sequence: TGTGCCAGCAGCCCCGAGGCGGGATCCTACAATGAGCAGTTCTTC. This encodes CASSPEAGSYNEQFF.

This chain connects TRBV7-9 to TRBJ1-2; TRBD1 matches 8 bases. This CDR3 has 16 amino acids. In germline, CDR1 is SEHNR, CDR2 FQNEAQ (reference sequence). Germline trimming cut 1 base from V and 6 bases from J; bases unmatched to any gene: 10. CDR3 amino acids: CASSLGFSGTGDGYTF. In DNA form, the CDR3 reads TGTGCCAGCAGCTTAGGTTTCTCCGGGACAGGAGATGGCTACACCTTC. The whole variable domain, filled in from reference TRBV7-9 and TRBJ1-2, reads DTGVSQNPRHKITKRGQNVTFRCDPISEHNRLYWYRQTLGQGPEFLTYFQNEAQLEKSRLLSDRFSAERPKGSFSTLEIQRTEQGDSAMYLCASSLGFSGTGDGYTFGSGTRLTVV.

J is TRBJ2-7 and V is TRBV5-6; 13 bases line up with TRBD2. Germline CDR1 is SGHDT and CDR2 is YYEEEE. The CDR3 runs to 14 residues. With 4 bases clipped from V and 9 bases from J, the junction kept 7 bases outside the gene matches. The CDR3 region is CASSLGTSGARQYF. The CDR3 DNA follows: TGTGCCAGCAGCCTGGGGACTAGCGGGGCCAGGCAGTACTTC. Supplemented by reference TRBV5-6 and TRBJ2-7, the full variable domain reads DAGVTQSPTHLIKTRGQQVTLRCSPKSGHDTVSWYQQALGQGPQFIFQYYEEEERQRGNFPDRFSGHQFPNYSSELNVNALLLGDSALYLCASSLGTSGARQYFGPGTRLTVT.

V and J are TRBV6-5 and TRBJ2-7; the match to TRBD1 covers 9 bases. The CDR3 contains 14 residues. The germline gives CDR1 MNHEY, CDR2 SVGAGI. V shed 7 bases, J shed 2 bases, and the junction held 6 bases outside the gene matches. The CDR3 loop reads CASTSTGGTYEQYF. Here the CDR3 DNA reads TGTGCCAGCACCTCGACAGGGGGAACCTACGAGCAGTACTTC.

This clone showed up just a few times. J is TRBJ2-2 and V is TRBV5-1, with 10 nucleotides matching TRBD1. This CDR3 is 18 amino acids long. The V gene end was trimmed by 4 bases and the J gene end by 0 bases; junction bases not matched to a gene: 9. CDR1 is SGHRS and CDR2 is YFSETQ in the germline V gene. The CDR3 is CASSQRDRGLPNTGELFF. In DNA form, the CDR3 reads TGCGCCAGCAGCCAACGGGACAGGGGACTCCCGAACACCGGGGAGCTGTTTTTT. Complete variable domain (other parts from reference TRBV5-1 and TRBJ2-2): KAGVTQTPRYLIKTRGQQVTLSCSPISGHRSVSWYQQTPGQGLQFLFEYFSETQRNKGNFPGRFSGRQFSNSRSEMNVSTLELGDSALYLCASSQRDRGLPNTGELFFGEGSRLTVL.

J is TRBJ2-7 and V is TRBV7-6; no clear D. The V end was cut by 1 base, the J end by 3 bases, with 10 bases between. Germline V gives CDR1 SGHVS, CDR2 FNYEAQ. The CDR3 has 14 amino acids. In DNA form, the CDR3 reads TGTGCCAGCAGCTTAGACCTAAAAAACTACGAGCAGTACTTC. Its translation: CASSLDLKNYEQYF.

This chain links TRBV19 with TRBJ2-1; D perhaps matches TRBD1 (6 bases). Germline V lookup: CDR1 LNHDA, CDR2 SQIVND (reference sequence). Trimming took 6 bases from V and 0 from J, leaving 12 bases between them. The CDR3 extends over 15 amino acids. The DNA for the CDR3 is TGTGCCAGTAGCCCAGGACAGAGCTCCTACAATGAGCAGTTCTTC. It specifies CASSPGQSSYNEQFF.

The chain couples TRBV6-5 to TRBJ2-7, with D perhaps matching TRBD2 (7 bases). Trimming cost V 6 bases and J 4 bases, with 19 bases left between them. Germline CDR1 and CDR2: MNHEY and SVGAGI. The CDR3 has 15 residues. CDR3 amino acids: CASSSGRGPTYEQYF. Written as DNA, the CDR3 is TGTGCCAGCAGCTCTGGGCGGGGGCCTACTTACGAGCAGTACTTC.

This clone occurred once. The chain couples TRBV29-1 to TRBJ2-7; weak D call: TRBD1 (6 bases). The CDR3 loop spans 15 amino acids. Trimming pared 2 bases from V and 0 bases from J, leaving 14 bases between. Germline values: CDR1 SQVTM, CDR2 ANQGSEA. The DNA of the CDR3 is TGCAGCGTTGAAAGTGGCAGGGGTTACTCCTACGAGCAGTACTTC. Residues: CSVESGRGYSYEQYF.

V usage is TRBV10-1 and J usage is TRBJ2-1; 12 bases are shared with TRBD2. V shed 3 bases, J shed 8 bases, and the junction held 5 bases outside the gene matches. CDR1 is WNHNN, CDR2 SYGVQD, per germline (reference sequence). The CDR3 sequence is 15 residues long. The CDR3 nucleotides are TGCGCCAGCAGTGAATCACTAGCGGGGGGTCATGAGCAGTTCTTC. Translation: CASSESLAGGHEQFF.